These T cell receptor beta chains were read from a single sample in a study of T cell changes during pregnancy in multiple sclerosis. Generated by immunoSEQ multiplex PCR, the TCRdb table keeps only in-frame clones and is missing some. The sample shows about 44,000 clones, 89% of them seen only once. This specimen was CD4+ T cells from peripheral blood mononuclear cells, taken after pregnancy. The receptors were gathered from a female donor with multiple sclerosis, enrolled in a pregnancy study. Both conserved end residues are part of each CDR3. D genes are given only for firm matches. Expanded clones get a size class; other rows say once, few or many, or leave the size out.

>.|TRBV12-1|13|.|TRBJ1-1
TGTGCCAGCAGGGCAAGTCGGGACACTGAAGCTTTCTTT
CASRASRDTEAFF
>.|TRBV21-1|12|.|TRBJ2-7
TGTGCCAGCAGCAAAGACTGCTACGAGCAGTACTTC
CASSKDCYEQYF
>.|TRBV6-4|15|once|TRBJ1-1
TGTGCCAGCAGTCCCGCAGGGGTTGGGAGTACTGAAGCTTTCTTT
CASSPAGVGSTEAFF
>TRBD1|TRBV30|15|.|TRBJ1-1
TGTGCCTGGAGTGCTTATACAGGGGGCGATGGCCAAGCTTTCTTT
CAWSAYTGGDGQAFF
>TRBD2|TRBV7-3|16|.|TRBJ2-1
TGTGCCAGCAGCTTATCAGCTAGCGGGAGCTACAATGAGCAGTTCTTC
CASSLSASGSYNEQFF
>.|TRBV19|13|.|TRBJ2-1
TGTGCCAGTAGTCGGTCTTCCTACAATGAGCAGTTCTTC
CASSRSSYNEQFF
>TRBD2|TRBV7-3|15|.|TRBJ2-3
TGTGCCAGCAGCTTGACTAGCGGGGGACCAGATACGCAGTATTTT
CASSLTSGGPDTQYF
>TRBD2|TRBV9|16|once|TRBJ2-3
TGTGCCAGCAGCGCCTATGGCGGGAGGGGAACAGATACGCAGTATTTT
CASSAYGGRGTDTQYF
>TRBD1|TRBV7-9|13|.|TRBJ2-1
TGTGCCAGCAGTTGGACAGGGGGCGGTGAGCAGTTCTTC
CASSWTGGGEQFF
>TRBD2|TRBV30|14|.|TRBJ2-1
TGTGCCTGGAGTTTAACTAGCGGGTACAATGAGCAGTTCTTC
CAWSLTSGYNEQFF
>.|TRBV6-1|14|.|TRBJ1-5
TGTGCCAGCAGTAAGGGGTGGCAGAATCAGCCCCAGCATTTT
CASSKGWQNQPQHF
>.|TRBV18|15|.|TRBJ2-1
TGTGCCAGCTCACCATGGGCGGGCAGGGGCAATGAGCAGTTCTTC
CASSPWAGRGNEQFF
>.|TRBV27|12|.|TRBJ1-2
TGTGCCAGCAGTTTAGAGGGAAATGGCTACACCTTC
CASSLEGNGYTF
>.|TRBV2|14|.|TRBJ2-5
TGTGCCAGCAGTGAAATACCTAGTGGAGAGACCCAGTACTTC
CASSEIPSGETQYF
>TRBD1|TRBV7-9|16|.|TRBJ1-1
TGTGCCAGCAGCCGCGGACAGGGCCATATGAACACTGAAGCTTTCTTT
CASSRGQGHMNTEAFF
>.|TRBV7-2|13|.|TRBJ2-5
TGTGCCTGCGGCGGGGACCCCCAAGAGACCCAGTACTTC
CACGGDPQETQYF
>.|TRBV14|14|.|TRBJ2-4
TGTGCCAGCAGCCAAGATATCGTTCCGAACATTCAGTACTTC
CASSQDIVPNIQYF
>TRBD1|TRBV5-1|15|.|TRBJ2-3
TGCGCCAGCAGCTGGCCTACAGGGGGCACAGATACGCAGTATTTT
CASSWPTGGTDTQYF
>.|TRBV4-1|14|.|TRBJ1-2
TGCGCCAGCAGCCAAGATTCGACGGGGGTTGGCTACACCTTC
CASSQDSTGVGYTF
>TRBD2|TRBV7-2|14|.|TRBJ2-1
TGTGCCAGCAGCTCCTGGACTAGCGACAATGAGCAGTTCTTC
CASSSWTSDNEQFF
>TRBD1|TRBV9|18|.|TRBJ1-4
TGTGCCAGCAGCGTCTCCGGGGGGACAGGGCCCACTAATGAAAAACTGTTTTTT
CASSVSGGTGPTNEKLFF
>.|TRBV19|13|.|TRBJ2-6
TGTGCCAGTAGTATTGGAGGGACCAACGTCCTGACTTTC
CASSIGGTNVLTF